A selection of T cell receptor beta chains follows, all from one sample in a study of T cells after yellow fever vaccination. In TCRdb, the 5' RACE reads were re-called with MiXCR into one record per CDR3 protein. The sample has 450,000 to 600,000 distinct CDR3 sequences; approximately 15% are singletons. This sample comprised PBMCs, obtained on the day of the yellow fever booster vaccination. The receptors stem from a man aged 25-40 years who received the YFV17D yellow fever vaccine. Both conserved end residues are part of each CDR3. Fields, in order: clone size, J gene, D gene, V gene, CDR3 DNA, CDR3 protein. A D gene is named only where the DNA matches it firmly. Clone size is stated in some rows and not others, as once, few, many or a class when expanded.

>NA|TRBJ2-1|NA|TRBV20-1
TGCAGTGCTAGACTAGCGAGGAGGGGGCAATGGGGTGAGCAGTTCTTC
CSARLARRGQWGEQFF
>NA|TRBJ1-2|NA|TRBV29-1
TGCAGCGTTGCTTCAGGGCCCCATGGCTACACCTTC
CSVASGPHGYTF
>few|TRBJ2-7|NA|TRBV29-1
TGCAGCGTTGAGCAGAACGAGCAGTACTTC
CSVEQNEQYF
>few|TRBJ2-1|NA|TRBV20-1
TGCAGTGCTAGAGAAGTGAAGGGAGGCTCGTGGTCGGACAATGAGCAGTTCTTC
CSAREVKGGSWSDNEQFF
>many|TRBJ2-4|TRBD2|TRBV7-2
TGTGCCAGCAGCCGGACTAGCGGGCAGGACATTCAGTACTTC
CASSRTSGQDIQYF
>NA|TRBJ1-1|NA|TRBV9
TGTGCCAGCAGCCCCAGCGGGCGGAACACTGAAGCTTTCTTT
CASSPSGRNTEAFF
>NA|TRBJ2-7|TRBD2|TRBV5-1
TGCGCCAGCAGTTTAGCGGGTAACGACGAGCAGTACTTC
CASSLAGNDEQYF
>few|TRBJ1-4|NA|TRBV7-2
TGTGCCAGCAGCTTTCCCGGGGGAGAGCAAACTAATGAAAAACTGTTTTTT
CASSFPGGEQTNEKLFF
>many|TRBJ2-1|TRBD2|TRBV5-4
TGTGCCAGCAGCTTAATGACTAGCGGGGGAAATGAGCAGTTCTTC
CASSLMTSGGNEQFF
>few|TRBJ2-2|NA|TRBV9
TGTGCCAGCAGCGTAGATTCCGGGGAGCTGTTTTTT
CASSVDSGELFF
>NA|TRBJ2-7|TRBD2|TRBV29-1
TGCAGCGTTGGAGCGGGGTCCTCCTACGAGCAGTACTTC
CSVGAGSSYEQYF
>NA|TRBJ2-1|TRBD2|TRBV5-4
TGTGCCAGCAGCCCTGCTTTTGGACTAGCGGACAATGAGCAGTTCTTC
CASSPAFGLADNEQFF
>few|TRBJ2-5|TRBD2|TRBV4-2
TGTGCCAGCAGCCAAGAGGGACTAGCACAAGAGACCCAGTACTTC
CASSQEGLAQETQYF
>many|TRBJ2-2|NA|TRBV27
TGTGCCAGCTATCCAATAGCCTTTTTAGCGATTGGCACCGGGGAGCTGTTTTTT
CASYPIAFLAIGTGELFF
>few|TRBJ2-6|NA|TRBV20-1
TGCAGTGCTAGACGCGGACGCCCTGGGGCCAACGTCCTGACTTTC
CSARRGRPGANVLTF
>NA|TRBJ2-7|NA|TRBV6-2/TRBV6-3
TGTGCCAGCAGTTACAACAGGGCTGGGCCCCAACCGGGGCAGTACTTC
CASSYNRAGPQPGQYF
>NA|TRBJ2-7|TRBD2|TRBV29-1
TGCAGCGTTGAAGATCGACTAGCGGGAACTTACGAGCAGTACTTC
CSVEDRLAGTYEQYF
>few|TRBJ2-1|TRBD2|TRBV5-1
TGCGCCAGCAGCGGGGGACTAGCGGGAGTCTCCTACAATGAGCAGTTCTTC
CASSGGLAGVSYNEQFF
>NA|TRBJ2-7|NA|TRBV6-6
TGTGCCAGCAGTTACAACCCCGAGGAGCAGTACTTC
CASSYNPEEQYF
>NA|TRBJ1-1|TRBD1|TRBV6-6
TGTGCCAGCAAAAGACAGGGGGACACTGAAGCTTTCTTT
CASKRQGDTEAFF